The 15 T cell receptor beta chains below come from one sample, sequenced in a study of blood T cell dynamics during melanoma immunotherapy. The repertoire was sequenced with immunoSEQ multiplex PCR; TCRdb's copy has only in-frame clones and lacks some. There are approximately 17,000 clones in the sample; nearly 90% occur only once, and under 9% lies in the top ten. As for time point: week 3, after first cycle of checkpoint inhibitor. The sequencing used blood, collected from a patient treated with checkpoint blockade. Every receptor here comes from a human donor with melanoma.

The gene calls are TRBV28 and TRBJ1-3; D remains unclear. The CDR3 runs 15 residues. V lost 4 bases, J lost 0 bases, and 10 bases lay in between. The germline CDR1 and CDR2 sequences are MDHEN and SYDVKM. CDR3 nucleotides: TGTGCCAGCAGTTCCGGATACCTCTCTGGAAACACCATATATTTT. Its translation is CASSSGYLSGNTIYF.

The chain couples TRBV15 to TRBJ1-2; D is uncertain. The CDR3 is made up of 14 amino acids. V lost 2 bases and J lost 7, with 14 bases in between. CDR1 is LNHNV and CDR2 is YYDKDF in the germline V gene (reference sequence). The CDR3 loop reads CATSRQTGLGGYTF. CDR3 DNA sequence: TGTGCCACCAGCAGACAGACGGGCCTGGGTGGCTACACCTTC. Complete variable domain (other parts from reference TRBV15 and TRBJ1-2): DAMVIQNPRYQVTQFGKPVTLSCSQTLNHNVMYWYQQKSSQAPKLLFHYYDKDFNNEADTPDNFQSRRPNTSFCFLDIRSPGLGDTAMYLCATSRQTGLGGYTFGSGTRLTVV.

The chain recombines TRBV7-3 with TRBJ1-5, with no clear D. Trimming removed 10 bases at V and 2 bases at J, with 3 bases between. CDR1 is SGHTA, CDR2 FQGTGA, per germline. CDR3 length equals 10 residues. The CDR3 DNA reads TGTGCCAAAGGCAATCAGCCCCAGCATTTT. Translating gives CAKGNQPQHF. Variable domain in full (rest from reference TRBV7-3 and TRBJ1-5): GAGVSQTPSNKVTEKGKYVELRCDPISGHTALYWYRQSLGQGPEFLIYFQGTGAADDSGLPNDRFFAVRPEGSVSTLKIQRTERGDSAVYLCAKGNQPQHFGDGTRLSIL.

The V and J genes are TRBV27 and TRBJ2-1, with 7 bases lining up with TRBD1. This CDR3 contains 15 residues. Germline CDR1 reads MNHEY; CDR2 reads SMNVEV (reference sequence). The junction had 8 bases not matched to a gene; V was cut back by 5 bases and J by 4 bases. CDR3 coding DNA: TGTGCCAGCAGTCCGGGGACAGCCTCATACAATGAGCAGTTCTTC. It is translated as CASSPGTASYNEQFF.

The chain is built from TRBV5-1 and TRBJ2-7; TRBD1 is a possible D gene (6 bases). Between the trimmed V and J ends, which lost 0 bases and 2 bases, there was a span of 12 bases. The CDR3 consists of 15 residues. Germline CDR1 SGHRS, CDR2 YFSETQ. The CDR3 region is CASSLGNRVPYEQYF. CDR3 nucleotides: TGCGCCAGCAGCTTGGGCAACAGGGTTCCCTACGAGCAGTACTTC.

The rearrangement uses TRBV5-1 and TRBJ2-2; 7 bases line up with TRBD1. In germline, CDR1 is SGHRS, CDR2 YFSETQ. V lost 4 bases to trimming and J lost 2 bases; unmatched junction nucleotides: 2. The CDR3 totals 14 residues. CDR3: CASSGTVNTGELFF. The CDR3 coding sequence is TGCGCCAGCAGCGGGACAGTTAACACCGGGGAGCTGTTTTTT.

The chain is built from TRBV18 and TRBJ2-7, with TRBD2 matching 10 bases. Losses at the gene ends were 3 bases for V and 5 bases for J; bases not matched to a gene: 7. In germline, CDR1 is KGHSH, CDR2 LQKENI. The CDR3 runs 15 residues. The CDR3 DNA reads as TGTGCCAGCTCACCGGCGGCTAGCGGGAGCCACGAGCAGTACTTC. This codes for CASSPAASGSHEQYF.

The chain employs TRBV29-1 and TRBJ2-7; D is tentatively TRBD1 or TRBD2 (5 bases each). There are 14 residues in the CDR3. CDR1 is SQVTM, CDR2 ANQGSEA, per germline. Between the trimmed V and J ends, which lost 6 bases and 5 bases, there was a span of 20 bases. The chain's CDR3 is CSVDPSGTGHEQYF. CDR3 coding DNA: TGCAGCGTGGACCCTTCCGGGACGGGACACGAGCAGTACTTC.

The table lists this clone with a count of one. This chain joins TRBV19 and TRBJ1-6; D not resolved. CDR3 length equals 12 residues. V was clipped by 5 bases and J by 7 bases, with 6 bases between them. Germline lookup yields CDR1 LNHDA and CDR2 SQIVND (reference sequence). For the CDR3, the DNA is TGTGCCAGTAGTCTGAGGAATTCACCCCTCCACTTT. Encoded protein: CASSLRNSPLHF.

V and J are TRBV5-4 and TRBJ2-5; 7 nucleotides agree with TRBD1. Trimming cost V 0 bases and J 4 bases; bases outside gene matches: 0. CDR3 length: 13 amino acids. CDR1 is SGHNT and CDR2 is YYREEE in the germline V gene (reference sequence). The DNA of the CDR3 is TGTGCCAGCAGCTTGGGACAGGGAGAGACCCAGTACTTC. Translated: CASSLGQGETQYF.

V usage is TRBV7-6 and J usage is TRBJ1-4; 9 nucleotides agree with TRBD1. V gave up 4 bases and J gave up 3 bases; unmatched junction bases: 6. The CDR3 has 16 amino acids. Germline V gene sequence: CDR1 SGHVS, CDR2 FNYEAQ. Here the CDR3 DNA reads TGTGCCAGCAGCTCCGGGACAGGGTTCCCTAATGAAAAACTGTTTTTT. This sequence encodes CASSSGTGFPNEKLFF.

The chain combines TRBV6-1 with TRBJ1-5, with TRBD1 identical over 8 bases. V shed 2 bases, J shed 0 bases, and the junction held 9 bases outside the gene matches. CDR1 is MNHNS, CDR2 SASEGT, per germline. This CDR3 is 18 amino acids long. The CDR3 sequence: CASSEIYRTGSSNQPQHF. The CDR3 DNA sequence: TGTGCCAGCAGTGAAATCTACAGGACAGGGTCTAGCAATCAGCCCCAGCATTTT.

This rearrangement joins TRBV19 to TRBJ1-5; D possibly corresponds to TRBD1 (5 bases). V was clipped by 6 bases and J by 2 bases, with 14 bases between them. CDR1 and CDR2 (germline): LNHDA, SQIVND (reference sequence). The length of the CDR3 is 15 residues. DNA for the CDR3: TGTGCCAGTAGCGCGGGGGGTGGGGGCAATCAGCCCCAGCATTTT. This codes for CASSAGGGGNQPQHF.

The rearrangement uses TRBV28 and TRBJ2-7; perhaps TRBD1 as D (6 bases). The CDR3 sequence is 14 residues long. The germline gives CDR1 MDHEN, CDR2 SYDVKM. Trimming left V 8 bases short and J 4 bases short, with 18 bases between. CDR3 bases: TGTGCCAGCGATAACGGGGCAGGGGCATACGAGCAGTACTTC. This gives the protein CASDNGAGAYEQYF.

The V gene is TRBV20-1, the J gene TRBJ2-7; D perhaps matches TRBD2 (5 bases). The CDR3 spans 11 residues. Trimming left V 3 bases short and J 3 bases short, with 6 bases between. Per the germline V gene, CDR1 is DFQATT and CDR2 is SNEGSKA (reference sequence). The CDR3 bases are TGCAGTGCTAGGGAGGACTACGAGCAGTACTTC. Its protein is CSAREDYEQYF.